A single sample is the source of the 3 T cell receptor beta chains below, sequenced in a study of cytomegalovirus exposure and HLA in healthy donors. Primers for the PCR totalled 60 Vbeta and 13 Jbeta. Some clones are missing from TCRdb's copy, which holds only in-frame ones; the method was immunoSEQ multiplex PCR. This table has 150,000 to 200,000 clones, 70% to 80% appearing once. The sample was PBMCs. Every receptor here comes from a middle-aged man in good health and CMV-seronegative.

The chain carries TRBV6-5 and TRBJ2-1; D unresolved. This CDR3 has 14 residues. The V end was cut by 5 bases, the J end by 3 bases, with 11 bases between. In germline, CDR1 is MNHEY, CDR2 SVGAGI. DNA of the CDR3: TGTGCCAGCAGTCCAATAGAAAGCTACAATGAGCAGTTCTTC. Its protein is CASSPIESYNEQFF.

The V gene is TRBV7-8, the J gene TRBJ1-3; TRBD1 matches 8 bases. The CDR3 consists of 12 residues. After removal of 9 bases from V and 4 bases from J, the junction contained 2 bases not matched to a gene. The germline CDR1 and CDR2 sequences are SGHVS and FQNEAQ. Written as DNA, the CDR3 is TGTGCCAGTGGACAGGGAGGAAACACCATATATTTT. Amino acid sequence: CASGQGGNTIYF. Filled out from reference TRBV7-8 and TRBJ1-3, the complete variable domain reads GAGVSQSPRYKVAKRGQDVALRCDPISGHVSLFWYQQALGQGPEFLTYFQNEAQLDKSGLPSDRFFAERPEGSVSTLKIQRTQQEDSAVYLCASGQGGNTIYFGEGSWLTVV.

This clone was seen only a few times. A read error may account for a junction end that differs from germline. The chain combines TRBV11-2 with TRBJ2-6; a weak D match, TRBD1 (7 bases). Looked up from germline, CDR1 is SGHAT and CDR2 is FQNNGV. This CDR3 has 17 residues. In DNA form, the CDR3 reads TGTGCCAGCAGCTTAGGTGACAGGGACTTTGGGGCCAACGGCCTGACTTTC. This encodes CASSLGDRDFGANGLTF.